This entry is about one T cell receptor beta chain. Its matching antigen is unknown. The data belong to a study of CD8+ T cells in alopecia areata. Whole-study findings and limits: In lesional scalp, particularly from alopecia totalis/universalis, clonality was higher than in normal scalp.

Extracted from the samples, RNA was reverse transcribed into cDNA to serve as the sequencing template. Clones were read by immunoSEQ multiplex PCR, and TCRdb kept only the in-frame ones, dropping some. Found here are around 140,000 clones, about nine tenths of them singletons; the top ten hold more than 12%. CDR1 is SGHVS and CDR2 is FQNEAQ in the germline V gene. Trimming at V came to 0 bases and at J to 9 bases, leaving 11 bases not matched to a gene. The CDR3 contains 17 residues. The receptor comes from a human donor with alopecia areata. The rearrangement links TRBV7-8 to TRBJ2-1; TRBD2 agrees at 10 bases. Sequencing used CD8+ T cells sorted from blood, obtained at week 0. Here the CDR3 reads CASSLAGASGSRIEQFF. Here the CDR3 DNA reads TGTGCCAGCAGCTTAGCGGGTGCTAGCGGGAGTAGGATTGAGCAGTTCTTC. Full variable domain (outside the CDR3, taken from reference TRBV7-8 and TRBJ2-1): GAGVSQSPRYKVAKRGQDVALRCDPISGHVSLFWYQQALGQGPEFLTYFQNEAQLDKSGLPSDRFFAERPEGSVSTLKIQRTQQEDSAVYLCASSLAGASGSRIEQFFGPGTRLTVL.